The entry below describes one TCR beta chain. Its antigen is unidentified. The data were obtained in a study of response to subunit inactivated influenza vaccine. Study-wide findings and caveats: Authors proposed each seasonal influenza vaccination draws in few new T cells.

MiXCR was run by TCRdb on the RT-PCR reads, yielding one entry per CDR3 protein. The sample has roughly 710,000 distinct CDR3 sequences; about 15% are singletons. Trimming cost V 1 base and J 4 bases, with 12 bases left between them. The CDR3 loop spans 15 amino acids. Germline loops: CDR1 SGHTA, CDR2 FQGNSA. The chain links TRBV7-2 to TRBJ2-3; D may match TRBD1 or TRBD2 (5 bases each). This clonotype was obtained from a man in his fifties or sixties who received an inactivated influenza vaccine. The sample consisted of PBMCs from blood, taken less than 15 days before vaccination. The CDR3 sequence is CASSLDEGFADTQYF. The CDR3 DNA is TGTGCCAGCAGCTTAGACGAGGGGTTCGCAGATACGCAGTATTTT. Based on the CDR3 plus reference TRBV7-2 and TRBJ2-3, the full variable domain is GAGVSQSPSNKVTEKGKDVELRCDPISGHTALYWYRQSLGQGLEFLIYFQGNSAPDKSGLPSDRFSAERTGGSVSTLTIQRTQQEDSAVYLCASSLDEGFADTQYFGPGTRLTVL.